Shown below are 27 T cell receptor beta chains from a single sample sequenced in a study of T cell repertoires in cytomegalovirus infection. TCRdb reanalysed the reads using MiXCR and keeps one entry per CDR3 protein. The sample has about 490,000 distinct CDR3 sequences, 16% seen once; the top ten hold under 30%. The sample comprised CD8+ T cells from PBMCs. These receptors originate from a human donor in good health (CMV status not recorded). Some clones in this sample may be carry-over from other donors' samples.

This clonotype was recorded many times. V is TRBV4-1 and J is TRBJ2-3; 10 bases fit TRBD2. The CDR3 is 15 residues long. CDR1 and CDR2 from the germline V gene are MGHRA and YSYEKL. Trimming at V came to 0 bases and at J to 6 bases, leaving 3 bases not matched to a gene. The CDR3 sequence is CASSQDKLAGDTQYF. The CDR3 DNA reads TGCGCCAGCAGCCAAGACAAACTAGCGGGGGATACGCAGTATTTT.

Ten or more counts support this clonotype. The chain links TRBV12-3 or TRBV12-4 to TRBJ1-1; 8 bases are shared with TRBD1. CDR3 size: 14 residues. V gave up 6 bases and J gave up 6 bases; unmatched junction bases: 9. The CDR3 nucleotides are TGTGCCAGCAGAGGCCCGGACAGGGCCCCTGAAGCTTTCTTT. It is translated as CASRGPDRAPEAFF.

V gene TRBV20-1 combines with J gene TRBJ1-1; TRBD1 is a possible D gene (5 bases). The germline V gene encodes CDR1 DFQATT and CDR2 SNEGSKA (reference sequence). V lost 5 bases and J lost 5, with 9 bases in between. This CDR3 has 11 residues. The CDR3 sequence is CSAPRQTEAFF. CDR3 bases: TGCAGTGCTCCGAGACAGACTGAAGCTTTCTTT.

This clonotype came up many times. The chain joins TRBV12-3 or TRBV12-4 to TRBJ1-5, with a tentative D call TRBD1 (5 bases). The V gene lost 3 bases and the J gene lost 6 bases, with 12 bases spanning the gap. CDR3 length: 14 amino acids. The CDR3 DNA is TGTGCCAGCAGTTTTTCAGGGAATAGTCAGCCCCAGCATTTT. Its translation: CASSFSGNSQPQHF.

This clonotype has a handful of counts. The chain carries TRBV6-1 and TRBJ2-7; possibly TRBD1 or TRBD2 for D (5 bases each). CDR3 length equals 15 residues. The germline V gene has CDR1 MNHNS and CDR2 SASEGT. V dropped 0 bases and J dropped 7 bases, with 16 bases sitting between them. The chain's CDR3 is CASSEALQGPREQYF. The CDR3 nucleotides are TGTGCCAGCAGTGAAGCGCTTCAGGGACCTAGGGAGCAGTACTTC.

The V gene is TRBV27, the J gene TRBJ1-2; D is possibly TRBD1 (6 bases). This CDR3 is built from 13 residues. Germline lookup yields CDR1 MNHEY and CDR2 SMNVEV (reference sequence). The ends were cut back, 2 bases at V and 7 bases at J, with 11 bases in the middle. The CDR3 DNA follows: TGTGCCAGCAGTTTAAAAGGGGGTGGTGGCTACACCTTC. The encoded protein is CASSLKGGGGYTF.

At least ten counts were recorded for this clonotype. The gene calls are TRBV14 and TRBJ1-1; 7 bases are shared with TRBD1. Germline-derived CDR1 and CDR2 are SGHDN and FVKESK. The CDR3 is made up of 13 amino acids. Trimming took 7 bases from V and 3 from J; bases not matched to a gene: 5. In DNA form, the CDR3 reads TGTGCCAGCATGACAGGGTGGGACACTGAAGCTTTCTTT. It is translated as CASMTGWDTEAFF.

At least ten counts were recorded for this clonotype. This sequence joins TRBV11-3 and TRBJ2-2; 7 bases map to TRBD2. The junction had 5 bases not matched to a gene; V was cut back by 1 base and J by 3 bases. Germline-derived CDR1 and CDR2 are SGHNT and YENEEA. The CDR3 totals 16 residues. Here the CDR3 DNA reads TGTGCCAGCAGCTTAGTTGCGGGAGTGCACACCGGGGAGCTGTTTTTT. Its protein product is CASSLVAGVHTGELFF.

This clonotype was seen ten or more times. The genes are TRBV6-5 and TRBJ2-1; 8 positions agree with TRBD2. Germline assignment: CDR1 MNHEY and CDR2 SVGAGI. Trimming at V came to 2 bases and at J to 7 bases, leaving 13 bases not matched to a gene. The CDR3 is 17 amino acids. CDR3 coding DNA: TGTGCCAGCAGTTACCGACGACTAGCGCCCCAAAGGAATGAGCAGTTCTTC. As protein: CASSYRRLAPQRNEQFF.

The V gene is TRBV4-3, the J gene TRBJ1-2, with 10 bases identical to TRBD1. CDR1 and CDR2 (germline): LGHNA, YSLEER. The CDR3 contains 16 residues. V dropped 4 bases and J dropped 8; count of bases not matched to a gene: 13. DNA for the CDR3: TGCGCCAGCAGCCGGCGACAGGGGGCAAGTCCTATGGGCTACACCTTC. Translated: CASSRRQGASPMGYTF.

In this sample, this clonotype turned up many times. The conserved phenylalanine or tryptophan normally closing the CDR3 is absent here, so this likely arose from a read error. It is unclear where the CDR3 begins or ends on the DNA, so no DNA is shown, and the CDR3 is as TCRdb lists it. The CDR3 is CASSLIFRIETGGAVSI. The chain links TRBV5-6 to TRBJ2-1; the table assigns TRBD1, which was not confirmed against the DNA. Germline assignment: CDR1 SGHDT and CDR2 YYEEEE. The CDR3 numbers 17 amino acids, ends counted.

This clonotype occurred a few times. The CDR3 spells CASSLRRLTEAFF. Here the CDR3 DNA reads TGTGCCAGCAGTTTACGGCGCCTCACTGAAGCTTTCTTT. The chain combines TRBV27 with TRBJ1-1; D is unresolved. The CDR3 sequence is 13 residues long. In germline, CDR1 is MNHEY, CDR2 SMNVEV (reference sequence). The ends were cut back, 2 bases at V and 4 bases at J, with 8 bases in the middle.

The chain recombines TRBV15 with TRBJ2-1; 7 nucleotides agree with TRBD1. CDR1 is LNHNV, CDR2 YYDKDF, per germline (reference sequence). The V and J ends lost 3 bases and 5 bases, in that order; junction bases with no gene match: 10. The CDR3 is 16 residues long. The CDR3, as DNA: TGTGCCACCAGCAGCGTTATGGACAGGCGGGACAATGAGCAGTTCTTC. Translated: CATSSVMDRRDNEQFF.

This chain links TRBV4-2 with TRBJ1-4; 9 positions agree with TRBD1. The junction had 7 bases not matched to a gene; V was cut back by 5 bases and J by 0 bases. The CDR3 covers 17 residues. In germline, CDR1 is LGHNA, CDR2 YNFKEQ. CDR3 residues: CASSGRDRASTNEKLFF. DNA of the CDR3: TGTGCCAGCAGCGGCCGGGACAGGGCCTCAACTAATGAAAAACTGTTTTTT.

This clonotype is labeled medium-sized (0.01 to 0.1%). The chain links TRBV27 to TRBJ1-1; D is unresolved. CDR1 is MNHEY, CDR2 SMNVEV, per germline (reference sequence). V was cut by 0 bases and J by 3 bases, with 11 bases left in between. The CDR3 totals 15 residues. The CDR3 nucleotides are TGTGCCAGCAGTTTATCGGCATCCGGGGACACTGAAGCTTTCTTT. Translated: CASSLSASGDTEAFF.

This clonotype has ten or more counts. CDR3 amino acids: CASSLDPDTGELFF. The CDR3 bases are TGTGCCAGCAGCTTAGATCCGGACACCGGGGAGCTGTTTTTT. The chain joins TRBV11-2 to TRBJ2-2; no reliable D call. Trimming took off 0 bases at V and 3 bases at J, with 5 bases between the two ends. CDR1 is SGHAT and CDR2 is FQNNGV in the germline V gene. This CDR3 comprises 14 residues.

V gene TRBV9 combines with J gene TRBJ2-1; D gene ambiguous. This CDR3 spans 13 amino acids. Germline V CDR1 and CDR2: SGDLS, YYNGEE. Trimming shortened V by 0 bases and J by 5 bases, and 6 bases separated the two germline ends. CDR3 loop: CASSVVGHNEQFF. DNA for the CDR3: TGTGCCAGCAGCGTAGTAGGGCACAATGAGCAGTTCTTC.

This clonotype has just a few counts. The V call is TRBV10-3, the J call TRBJ1-4; D perhaps matches TRBD1 (5 bases). This CDR3 contains 17 residues. Germline CDR1 and CDR2: ENHRY and SYGVKD. V lost 3 bases to trimming and J lost 4 bases, with 18 bases between them. CDR3 DNA: TGTGCCATCAGTGAAGTCCTCGACCGGGACGGTAATGAAAAACTGTTTTTT. This encodes CAISEVLDRDGNEKLFF.

This clonotype showed up many times. V gene TRBV5-6 combines with J gene TRBJ2-1; D call uncertain. The CDR3 is made up of 13 amino acids. Trimming removed 0 bases from V and 7 bases from J, with 8 bases in between. CDR1 and CDR2 (germline): SGHDT, YYEEEE. Here the CDR3 reads CASSLVLRNEQFF. The CDR3 DNA reads TGTGCCAGCAGCTTGGTCCTCCGGAATGAGCAGTTCTTC.

This clonotype has at least ten counts. DNA of the CDR3: TGTGCCAGCAGTTGGTTACCGGGACAGGGTGTGGACACTGAAGCTTTCTTT. This codes for CASSWLPGQGVDTEAFF. The rearrangement joins TRBV27 to TRBJ1-1; TRBD1 matches at 9 bases. Germline trimming cut 4 bases from V and 3 bases from J; bases unmatched to any gene: 12. The CDR3 spans 17 residues. CDR1 is MNHEY and CDR2 is SMNVEV in the germline V gene (reference sequence).

The sample holds a few counts of this clonotype. The chain is built from TRBV28 and TRBJ2-7; D might be TRBD2 (6 bases). This CDR3 has 14 residues. V was pared by 5 bases and J by 0 bases, with 11 bases between. Germline V gene lookup returns CDR1 MDHEN and CDR2 SYDVKM. CDR3 loop: CASSGTSTSYEQYF. DNA of the CDR3: TGTGCCAGCAGTGGGACTTCAACCTCCTACGAGCAGTACTTC.

The gene calls are TRBV11-2 and TRBJ1-2; possibly TRBD1 for D (5 bases). Per the germline V gene, CDR1 is SGHAT and CDR2 is FQNNGV. CDR3 length: 16 residues. V lost 6 bases and J lost 0, with 17 bases in between. CDR3 protein: CASRGEVGEANYGYTF. Here the CDR3 DNA reads TGTGCCAGCAGGGGGGAGGTCGGGGAAGCTAACTATGGCTACACCTTC.

This clonotype was picked up one time. A read error may be the cause here, since a much bigger clone is one base away. Here the CDR3 DNA reads TGTGCCAGCAGGTCACAGGGTTTCCCTTCAGGTGGGGCCAACGTCCCGACTTTC. Its protein is CASRSQGFPSGGANVPTF. J is TRBJ2-6 and V is TRBV6-1; D may be TRBD1 (6 bases). In germline, CDR1 is MNHNS, CDR2 SASEGT. This CDR3 is 18 amino acids long.

This clonotype was observed a few times. The V call is TRBV2, the J call TRBJ1-5, with 7 bases lining up with TRBD1. V dropped 0 bases and J dropped 6; count of bases not matched to a gene: 8. Germline CDR1 reads SNHLY; CDR2 reads FYNNEI. The CDR3 is made up of 16 amino acids. This CDR3 is CASSEAPGTDSQPQHF. The CDR3 region has the DNA TGTGCCAGCAGTGAAGCTCCCGGGACAGATAGTCAGCCCCAGCATTTT.

This clonotype was observed a few times. This chain joins TRBV6-5 and TRBJ1-5, with a possible D match to TRBD1 (5 bases). The V and J ends lost 5 bases and 4 bases respectively, with 15 bases between them. Germline CDR1 MNHEY, CDR2 SVGAGI. The CDR3 consists of 15 residues. The DNA for the CDR3 is TGTGCCAGCAGTCTCTCGGCAGGGTTGAATCAGCCCCAGCATTTT. It encodes CASSLSAGLNQPQHF.

This clonotype was recorded many times. The chain couples TRBV27 to TRBJ2-7; 10 bases are shared with TRBD2. This CDR3 has 16 amino acids. Germline V gene data show CDR1 as MNHEY and CDR2 as SMNVEV (reference sequence). V shed 2 bases, J shed 3 bases, and the junction held 7 bases outside the gene matches. The CDR3 DNA is TGTGCCAGCAGTTTAGGACTAGCGGAGGGGTTCTACGAGCAGTACTTC. It specifies CASSLGLAEGFYEQYF.

In the case of this clonotype: The conserved phenylalanine or tryptophan is not found at the CDR3 terminus, so this likely reflects a read error. The V call is TRBV7-6, the J call TRBJ2-3; D is ambiguous. Germline V gene data show CDR1 as SGHVS and CDR2 as FNYEAQ. The CDR3 totals 13 residues. Trimming took 5 bases from V and 2 from J, leaving 8 bases between them. The CDR3 region has the DNA TGTGCCAGCAGCCCCACAGTCACAGATACGCAGTATTGT. This encodes CASSPTVTDTQYC.